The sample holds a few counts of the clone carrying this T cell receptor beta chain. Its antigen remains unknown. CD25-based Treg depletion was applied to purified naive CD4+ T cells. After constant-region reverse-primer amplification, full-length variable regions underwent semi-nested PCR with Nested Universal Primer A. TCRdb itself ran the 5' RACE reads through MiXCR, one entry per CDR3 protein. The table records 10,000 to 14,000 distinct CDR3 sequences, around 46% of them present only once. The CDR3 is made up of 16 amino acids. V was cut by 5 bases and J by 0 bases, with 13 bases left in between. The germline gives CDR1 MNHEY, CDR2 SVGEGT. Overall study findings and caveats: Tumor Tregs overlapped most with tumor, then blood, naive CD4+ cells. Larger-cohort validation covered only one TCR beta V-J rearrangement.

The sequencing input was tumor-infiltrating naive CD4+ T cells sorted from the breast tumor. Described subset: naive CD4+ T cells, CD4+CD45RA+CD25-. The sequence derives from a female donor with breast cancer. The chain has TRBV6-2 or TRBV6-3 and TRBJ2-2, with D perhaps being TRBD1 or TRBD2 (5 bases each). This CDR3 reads CASSHAGTTNTGELFF. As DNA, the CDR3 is TGTGCCAGCAGTCACGCCGGGACGACGAACACCGGGGAGCTGTTTTTT.